Described below is a single T cell receptor beta chain sequence and its context. Its specificity is not known. This sample was taken from a study of T cell responses to AZD1222 COVID-19 vaccine. The study, taken as a whole, reports: White British people made up most donors, females outnumbered males, and clonal diversity was possibly underestimated.

The data were produced by immunoSEQ multiplex PCR, yet TCRdb's version contains in-frame clones alone and is incomplete. The table includes 70,000 to 95,000 clones, roughly nine tenths detected once. Timing groups of about 4 and about 12 weeks for second doses were pooled. The CDR3 is 15 residues long. The germline V gene has CDR1 MGHRA and CDR2 YSYEKL. Trimming pared 0 bases from V and 6 bases from J, leaving 14 bases between. The receptor's source is an adult who received the AZD1222 COVID-19 vaccine. Here the sequenced sample was peripheral blood, taken 28 days after the second AZD1222 dose. This chain connects TRBV4-1 to TRBJ1-1; D remains unclear. The CDR3 DNA reads as TGCGCCAGCAGCCAAGATCGGGTCAAGTGGGCTGAAGCTTTCTTT. It is translated as CASSQDRVKWAEAFF.